This TCR beta chain was sequenced during a study of monozygotic twins with inflammatory bowel disease. CDR1 is SQVTM, CDR2 ANQGSEA, per germline. This CDR3 has 13 residues. A template switching step added UMIs, each with a 6-nucleotide sample barcode. After re-calling the 5' RACE reads, TCRdb lists one entry per CDR3 protein, DNA absent. The sample data list some 99,000 distinct CDR3 sequences. The sequencing sample was made of blood. This clonotype was obtained from a human donor with ulcerative colitis or Crohn's disease, or a healthy co-twin of an affected twin (not recorded which). This sequence joins TRBV29-1 and TRBJ2-7. The CDR3 reads CSVEPHGSYEQYF.